Following are 24 T cell receptor beta chains from one sample sequenced in a study of shared clonotypes between healthy human individuals. The table came from immunoSEQ multiplex PCR; TCRdb's copy has only in-frame clones and leaves some out. The top ten clones hold approximately 0.36% of a sample with some 2,500,000 clones, 90% to 95% of them seen once. The sample was naive CD4+ T cells from PBMCs. Indicated subset: CD45RA+ positively selected. These receptors came from a man aged 18 to 29 in good health. Some clones in this sample may be carry-over from other donors' samples.

This sequence joins TRBV7-9 and TRBJ2-3; D may be TRBD1 (6 bases). CDR3 length: 13 amino acids. Trimming removed 2 bases from V and 6 bases from J, with 9 bases in between. Germline CDR1 SEHNR, CDR2 FQNEAQ (reference sequence). CDR3 DNA sequence: TGTGCCAGCAGCTTAAACACAGGGGATACGCAGTATTTT. It encodes CASSLNTGDTQYF.

The table lists this clone with a few counts. The chain links TRBV9 to TRBJ1-1, with D maybe TRBD1 (6 bases). CDR3 size: 16 residues. Germline-derived CDR1 and CDR2 are SGDLS and YYNGEE. The V gene lost 0 bases and the J gene lost 1 base, with 13 bases spanning the gap. The CDR3 loop is CASSVAQGLRNTEAFF. The CDR3, as DNA: TGTGCCAGCAGCGTAGCCCAGGGGCTGAGGAACACTGAAGCTTTCTTT.

This chain uses TRBV19 with TRBJ1-2; D unclear. The CDR3 covers 10 residues. Germline V CDR1 and CDR2: LNHDA, SQIVND (reference sequence). V was cut by 8 bases and J by 7 bases, with 8 bases left in between. In DNA form, the CDR3 reads TGTGCCAGTTACCGTGGTGGCTACACCTTC. As protein: CASYRGGYTF.

This clone was picked up a small number of times. The chain carries TRBV29-1 and TRBJ2-1; no reliable D call. This CDR3 is 11 amino acids long. V was cut by 6 bases and J by 11 bases, with 14 bases left in between. Germline V lookup: CDR1 SQVTM, CDR2 ANQGSEA. DNA for the CDR3: TGCAGCGTAGGTTGGGAAGTAAAGCAGTTCTTC. It specifies CSVGWEVKQFF.

V and J are TRBV9 and TRBJ2-3; 9 bases fit TRBD2. Germline V CDR1 and CDR2: SGDLS, YYNGEE. This CDR3 spans 16 amino acids. The V gene end was trimmed by 2 bases and the J gene end by 3 bases; junction bases not matched to a gene: 7. CDR3: CASSVLLAGETDTQYF. Here the CDR3 DNA reads TGTGCCAGCAGCGTCCTTTTAGCGGGAGAGACAGATACGCAGTATTTT.

Points on this clone: This sample includes further DNA sequences coding for the same CDR3. V and J are TRBV9 and TRBJ1-5; no clear D. The V gene's germline CDR1 is SGDLS and CDR2 YYNGEE. The CDR3 totals 13 residues. V shed 0 bases and J shed 3 bases, with 4 bases lying between them. CDR3 nucleotides: TGTGCCAGCAGCGTAGAGGACAATCAGCCCCAGCATTTT. Translation: CASSVEDNQPQHF.

The rearrangement links TRBV14 to TRBJ2-5, with TRBD2 matching 12 bases. The last part of the DNA fits TRBJ2-7 better; the J call may be wrong. This CDR3 has 16 amino acids. CDR1 SGHDN and CDR2 FVKESK come from the germline V gene. The CDR3 loop reads CASSQARLAGVYEQYF. In DNA, the CDR3 is TGTGCCAGCAGCCAAGCTAGACTAGCGGGGGTCTACGAGCAGTACTTC.

The J gene is TRBJ2-3, the V gene TRBV5-3, with D possibly being TRBD2 (5 bases). TRBV5-3 is an open reading frame, and its role is uncertain. V was clipped by 8 bases and J by 6 bases, with 19 bases between them. This CDR3 is built from 14 residues. CDR3 DNA sequence: TGTGCCAGCAGTATAGGACGGGGTCCGGATACGCAGTATTTT. It is translated as CASSIGRGPDTQYF.

The chain couples TRBV6-1 to TRBJ2-2, with 15 positions matching TRBD2. This CDR3 has 18 amino acids. The germline V gene encodes CDR1 MNHNS and CDR2 SASEGT. With 4 bases clipped from V and 5 bases from J, the junction kept 8 bases outside the gene matches. DNA for the CDR3: TGTGCCAGCAGTGCCTGGACTAGCGGGAGGGCCAGGACCGGGGAGCTGTTTTTT. It encodes CASSAWTSGRARTGELFF.

The CDR3 loop is CASSLYPTTNEKLFF. In nucleotides, the CDR3 is TGTGCCAGCAGCTTGTACCCCACAACTAATGAAAAACTGTTTTTT. This chain joins TRBV5-4 and TRBJ1-4; unclear D gene. Germline V gives CDR1 SGHNT, CDR2 YYREEE (reference sequence). This CDR3 has 15 amino acids. The V end was cut by 1 base, the J end by 0 bases, with 7 bases between.

The CDR3 nucleotides are TGCGCCAGCAGCGGACGGAACCTCTACGAGCAGTACTTC. As protein: CASSGRNLYEQYF. This chain connects TRBV10-2 to TRBJ2-7; D remains unclear. There are 13 residues in the CDR3. V was clipped by 6 bases and J by 3 bases, with 12 bases between them. The germline V gene has CDR1 WSHSY and CDR2 SAAADI.

Comments on this clone: Other DNA sequences in this sample translate to the same CDR3. This chain connects TRBV18 to TRBJ2-6, with unresolved D. This CDR3 contains 14 residues. Trimming shortened V by 2 bases and J by 0 bases, and 2 bases separated the two germline ends. CDR1 is KGHSH, CDR2 LQKENI, per germline. As DNA, the CDR3 is TGTGCCAGCTCACCAACCTCTGGGGCCAACGTCCTGACTTTC. It specifies CASSPTSGANVLTF.

This rearrangement joins TRBV21-1 to TRBJ2-3; TRBD2 reflects the table's D call only, with no check against the DNA. TRBV21-1 is recorded as a pseudogene. The CDR3 totals 16 residues. The CDR3 region has the DNA TGTGCCAGCAGCAAGGACTGCGGGAGGTCCGGAGATACGCAGTATTTT. Translating it yields CASSKDCGRSGDTQYF.

The chain combines TRBV7-3 with TRBJ2-2, with 11 bases fitting TRBD2. Trimming took 6 bases from V and 4 from J; bases not matched to a gene: 16. This CDR3 spans 19 amino acids. CDR1 and CDR2 from the germline V gene are SGHTA and FQGTGA. The CDR3: CASSSRPRTSGSGTGELFF. CDR3 nucleotides: TGTGCCAGCAGTTCCAGGCCCCGTACTAGCGGGAGTGGCACCGGGGAGCTGTTTTTT.

V gene TRBV7-2 combines with J gene TRBJ2-3; no reliable D call. Germline V gene lookup returns CDR1 SGHTA and CDR2 FQGNSA. V lost 1 base to trimming and J lost 0 bases, with 8 bases between them. The CDR3 totals 15 residues. CDR3 coding DNA: TGTGCCAGCAGCTTAGAACTTGTTAGCACAGATACGCAGTATTTT. As protein: CASSLELVSTDTQYF.

As concerns this clone: The sample holds other DNA sequences that translate to the same CDR3. This rearrangement joins TRBV7-3 to TRBJ2-5, with 8 positions matching TRBD1. CDR1 is SGHTA, CDR2 FQGTGA, per germline. The CDR3 covers 14 residues. V lost 5 bases, J lost 2 bases, and 4 bases stayed unmatched. CDR3 amino acids: CASSPGTGQETQYF. The DNA of the CDR3 is TGTGCCAGCAGCCCTGGGACAGGACAAGAGACCCAGTACTTC.

The chain carries TRBV10-2 and TRBJ1-1, with TRBD1 identical over 7 bases. The CDR3 runs 16 residues. With V trimmed by 3 bases and J by 1 base, 8 bases remained unmatched. The germline CDR1 and CDR2 sequences are WSHSY and SAAADI. CDR3 sequence: CASSDPRTGANTEAFF. Here the CDR3 DNA reads TGCGCCAGCAGTGATCCGCGAACAGGGGCGAACACTGAAGCTTTCTTT.

The rearrangement links TRBV5-4 to TRBJ2-1; D remains unclear. Germline V gene sequence: CDR1 SGHNT, CDR2 YYREEE (reference sequence). Trimming took 4 bases from V and 7 from J, leaving 15 bases between them. The CDR3 covers 14 residues. The CDR3 protein is CASSHRTGSNEQFF. In DNA, the CDR3 is TGTGCCAGCAGCCACCGGACGGGTTCGAATGAGCAGTTCTTC. Looking up the rest from reference TRBV5-4 and TRBJ2-1 gives the full variable domain: ETGVTQSPTHLIKTRGQQVTLRCSSQSGHNTVSWYQQALGQGPQFIFQYYREEENGRGNFPPRFSGLQFPNYSSELNVNALELDDSALYLCASSHRTGSNEQFFGPGTRLTVL.

On this clone: Given a much more abundant clone one base away, this may be a read error. Other nucleotide sequences from this sample produce the same CDR3. V gene TRBV7-6 combines with J gene TRBJ1-5; a weak D match, TRBD1 (5 bases). The germline V and J ends were trimmed by 1 base and 5 bases, with 6 bases remaining between them. This CDR3 has 13 amino acids. The germline CDR1 and CDR2 sequences are SGHVS and FNYEAQ. The CDR3 DNA sequence: TGTGCCAGCAGCTTAGGGGGGGATCAGCCCCAGCATTTT. Its protein is CASSLGGDQPQHF.

The chain is built from TRBV19 and TRBJ1-5; tentatively, D is TRBD1 (5 bases). Trimming left V 5 bases short and J 6 bases short, with 20 bases between. Germline-derived CDR1 and CDR2 are LNHDA and SQIVND (reference sequence). This CDR3 has 16 amino acids. The CDR3 protein is CASSPYPYGAGQPQHF. The CDR3, as DNA: TGTGCCAGTAGTCCCTACCCATACGGGGCGGGTCAGCCCCAGCATTTT.

This clone was recorded once. The chain joins TRBV10-3 to TRBJ1-3; D unresolved. The CDR3 has 14 amino acids. V lost 0 bases and J 4 bases, leaving 7 bases between the germline ends. Germline CDR1 and CDR2: ENHRY and SYGVKD. CDR3 nucleotides: TGTGCCATCAGTGAGTCGATCGGGGGAAACACCATATATTTT. Amino acid sequence: CAISESIGGNTIYF.

The chain combines TRBV5-1 with TRBJ2-7; the match to TRBD2 covers 13 bases. The CDR3 is 14 amino acids. Germline CDR1 is SGHRS and CDR2 is YFSETQ. Trimming cost V 3 bases and J 3 bases; bases outside gene matches: 0. This CDR3 is CASSWTSGGYEQYF. In nucleotides, the CDR3 is TGCGCCAGCAGCTGGACTAGCGGGGGCTACGAGCAGTACTTC.

This chain uses TRBV27 with TRBJ2-1; 11 bases line up with TRBD2. Germline loops: CDR1 MNHEY, CDR2 SMNVEV (reference sequence). This CDR3 comprises 18 residues. V dropped 2 bases and J dropped 6; count of bases not matched to a gene: 12. As DNA, the CDR3 is TGTGCCAGCAGTTTACCACCCCTTCCTAGCGGGAGGCCCAATGAGCAGTTCTTC. This encodes CASSLPPLPSGRPNEQFF.

The chain carries TRBV5-4 and TRBJ2-1, with D possibly being TRBD1 (6 bases). The CDR3 totals 15 residues. The V end was cut by 0 bases, the J end by 5 bases, with 12 bases between. Looked up from germline, CDR1 is SGHNT and CDR2 is YYREEE (reference sequence). CDR3 bases: TGTGCCAGCAGCTTGGTTGGGACACTTCACAATGAGCAGTTCTTC. It translates to CASSLVGTLHNEQFF.